This T cell receptor (beta chain) originates from a study of blood T cell repertoires in COVID-19. Study-level background: Donors in the United States, Italy and Spain gave samples during acute or convalescent COVID-19.

In the original workflow: Quantification of nucleated cells was approximated via reference gene primer amplification. Sequencing used immunoSEQ multiplex PCR; TCRdb keeps in-frame clones, though not all of them. That table gives V, J and clone size, and the DNA gave D and trimming. The sample holds more than 150,000 clones; around 85% are singletons and the top ten take 13%. Germline CDR1 DFQATT, CDR2 SNEGSKA (reference sequence). This CDR3 contains 10 residues. The clonotype comes from a man aged 50 to 59 who had recovered from COVID-19. Input material: peripheral blood. The genes are TRBV20-1 and TRBJ1-2; D perhaps matches TRBD1 (6 bases). The CDR3 protein is CPCRGWGYTF. DNA for the CDR3: TGCCCGTGCAGGGGTTGGGGCTACACCTTC.